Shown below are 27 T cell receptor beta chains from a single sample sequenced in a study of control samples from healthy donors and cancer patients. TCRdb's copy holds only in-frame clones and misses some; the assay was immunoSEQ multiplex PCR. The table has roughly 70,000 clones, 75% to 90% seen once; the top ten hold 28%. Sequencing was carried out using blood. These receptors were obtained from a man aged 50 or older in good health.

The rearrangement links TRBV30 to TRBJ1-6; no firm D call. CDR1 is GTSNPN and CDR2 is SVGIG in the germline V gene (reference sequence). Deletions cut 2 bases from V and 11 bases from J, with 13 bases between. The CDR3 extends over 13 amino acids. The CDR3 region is CAWSSGQAAPLHF. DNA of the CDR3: TGTGCCTGGAGTTCAGGTCAGGCGGCACCCCTCCACTTT.

In DNA form, the CDR3 reads TGTGCCAGCAGCCCGACGGGCTACACCTTC. This encodes CASSPTGYTF. V and J are TRBV7-9 and TRBJ1-2; D uncertain. Germline values: CDR1 SEHNR, CDR2 FQNEAQ (reference sequence). Trimming removed 5 bases at V and 8 bases at J, with 6 bases between. CDR3 length: 10 amino acids.

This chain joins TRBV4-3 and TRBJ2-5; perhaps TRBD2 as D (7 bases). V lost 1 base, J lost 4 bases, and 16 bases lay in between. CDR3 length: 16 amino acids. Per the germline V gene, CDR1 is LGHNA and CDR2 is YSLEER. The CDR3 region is CASSQVPRGAIETQYF. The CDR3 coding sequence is TGCGCCAGCAGCCAAGTACCCCGGGGGGCAATAGAGACCCAGTACTTC.

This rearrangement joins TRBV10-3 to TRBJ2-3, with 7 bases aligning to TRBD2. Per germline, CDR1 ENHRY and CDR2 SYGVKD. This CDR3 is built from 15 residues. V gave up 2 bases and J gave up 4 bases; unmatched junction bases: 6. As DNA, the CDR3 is TGTGCCATCAGTGAGGCGGCTAGCGGATCAGATACGCAGTATTTT. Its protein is CAISEAASGSDTQYF.

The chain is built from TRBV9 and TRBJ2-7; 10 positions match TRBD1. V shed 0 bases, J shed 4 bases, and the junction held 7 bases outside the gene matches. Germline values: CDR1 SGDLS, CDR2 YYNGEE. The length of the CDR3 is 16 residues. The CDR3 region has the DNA TGTGCCAGCAGCGTAGGCGGGACAGGGGCTACGTACGAGCAGTACTTC. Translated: CASSVGGTGATYEQYF.

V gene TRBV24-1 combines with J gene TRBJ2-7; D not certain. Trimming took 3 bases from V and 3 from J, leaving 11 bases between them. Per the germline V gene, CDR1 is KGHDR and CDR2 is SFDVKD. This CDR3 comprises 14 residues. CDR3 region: CATSDRGKSYEQYF. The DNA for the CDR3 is TGTGCCACCAGTGATCGTGGGAAGAGCTACGAGCAGTACTTC.

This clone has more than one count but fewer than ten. The CDR3 loop is CATTRIPGQGNTEAFF. CDR3 nucleotide sequence: TGTGCCACCACGCGAATACCGGGACAGGGAAACACTGAAGCTTTCTTT. The chain uses TRBV24-1 and TRBJ1-1; 9 bases fit TRBD1. J was trimmed by 2 bases and V by 8 bases; bases with no gene match: 11. The germline CDR1 and CDR2 sequences are KGHDR and SFDVKD. CDR3 length equals 16 residues.

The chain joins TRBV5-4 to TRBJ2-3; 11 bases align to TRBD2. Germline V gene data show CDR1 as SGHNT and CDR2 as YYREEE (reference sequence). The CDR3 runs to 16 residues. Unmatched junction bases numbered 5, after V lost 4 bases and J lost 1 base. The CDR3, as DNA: TGTGCCAGCAGCCTTGGGACTAGCGGAGGCACAGATACGCAGTATTTT. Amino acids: CASSLGTSGGTDTQYF.

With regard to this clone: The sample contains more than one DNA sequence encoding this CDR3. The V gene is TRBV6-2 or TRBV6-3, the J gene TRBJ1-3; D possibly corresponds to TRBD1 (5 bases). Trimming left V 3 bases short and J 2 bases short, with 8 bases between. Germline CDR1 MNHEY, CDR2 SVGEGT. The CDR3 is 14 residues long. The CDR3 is CASSYRGPGNTIYF. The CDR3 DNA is TGTGCCAGCAGTTATCGGGGACCTGGAAACACCATATATTTT.

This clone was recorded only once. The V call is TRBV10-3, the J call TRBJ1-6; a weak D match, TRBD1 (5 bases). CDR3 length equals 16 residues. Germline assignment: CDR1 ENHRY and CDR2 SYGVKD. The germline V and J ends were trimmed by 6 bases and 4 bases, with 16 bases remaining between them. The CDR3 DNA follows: TGTGCCATCAGCACAAAGGGGACCGAGTATAATTCACCCCTCCACTTT. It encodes CAISTKGTEYNSPLHF.

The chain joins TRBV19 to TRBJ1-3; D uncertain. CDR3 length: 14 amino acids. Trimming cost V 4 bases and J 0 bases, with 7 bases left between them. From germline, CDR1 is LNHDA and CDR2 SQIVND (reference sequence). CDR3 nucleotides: TGTGCCAGTAGTAAGGCCAGCTCTGGAAACACCATATATTTT. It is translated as CASSKASSGNTIYF. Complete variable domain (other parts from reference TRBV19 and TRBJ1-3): DGGITQSPKYLFRKEGQNVTLSCEQNLNHDAMYWYRQDPGQGLRLIYYSQIVNDFQKGDIAEGYSVSREKKESFPLTVTSAQKNPTAFYLCASSKASSGNTIYFGEGSWLTVV.

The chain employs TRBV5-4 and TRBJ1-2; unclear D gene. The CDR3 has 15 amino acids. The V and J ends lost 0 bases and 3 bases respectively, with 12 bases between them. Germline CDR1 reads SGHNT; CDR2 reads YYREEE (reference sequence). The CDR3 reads CASSLGSWGDYGYTF. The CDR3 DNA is TGTGCCAGCAGCTTGGGGTCCTGGGGAGACTATGGCTACACCTTC.

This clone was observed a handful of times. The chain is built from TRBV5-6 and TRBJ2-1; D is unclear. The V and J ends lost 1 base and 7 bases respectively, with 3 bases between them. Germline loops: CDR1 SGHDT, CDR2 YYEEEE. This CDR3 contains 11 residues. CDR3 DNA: TGTGCCAGCAGCTTGATTAATGAGCAGTTCTTC. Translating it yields CASSLINEQFF. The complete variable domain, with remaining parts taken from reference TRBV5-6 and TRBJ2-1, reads DAGVTQSPTHLIKTRGQQVTLRCSPKSGHDTVSWYQQALGQGPQFIFQYYEEEERQRGNFPDRFSGHQFPNYSSELNVNALLLGDSALYLCASSLINEQFFGPGTRLTVL.

The CDR3 is CASSLRATGELFF. The DNA for the CDR3 is TGTGCCAGCAGCCTCCGAGCCACCGGGGAGCTGTTTTTT. The chain is built from TRBV12-3 or TRBV12-4 and TRBJ2-2, with unresolved D. CDR3 size: 13 residues. Trimming pared 6 bases from V and 4 bases from J, leaving 9 bases between.

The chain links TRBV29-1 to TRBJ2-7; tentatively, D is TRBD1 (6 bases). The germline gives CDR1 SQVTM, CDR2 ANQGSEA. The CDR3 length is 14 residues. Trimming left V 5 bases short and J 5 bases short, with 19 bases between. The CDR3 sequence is CSVRQRQESHEQYF. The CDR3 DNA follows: TGCAGCGTTCGACAGAGACAGGAATCCCACGAGCAGTACTTC.

The CDR3 here is CAWGSSGRDTQYF. DNA of the CDR3: TGTGCCTGGGGGAGTTCGGGTAGGGATACGCAGTATTTT. This chain uses TRBV30 with TRBJ2-3, with a tentative D call TRBD2 (5 bases). This CDR3 is 13 amino acids long. V lost 5 bases to trimming and J lost 6 bases, with 15 bases between them. Germline V CDR1 and CDR2: GTSNPN, SVGIG (reference sequence).

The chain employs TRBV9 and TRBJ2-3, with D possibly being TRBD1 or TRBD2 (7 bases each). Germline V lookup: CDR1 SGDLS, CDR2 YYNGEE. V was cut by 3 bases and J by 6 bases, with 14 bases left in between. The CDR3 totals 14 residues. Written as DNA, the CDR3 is TGTGCCAGCAGCGCAGGGGGGGTAACCGATACGCAGTATTTT. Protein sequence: CASSAGGVTDTQYF.

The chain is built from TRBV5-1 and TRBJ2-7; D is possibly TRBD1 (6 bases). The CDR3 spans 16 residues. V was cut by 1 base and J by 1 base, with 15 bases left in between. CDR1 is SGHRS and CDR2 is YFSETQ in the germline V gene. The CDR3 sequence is CASSLFGAGESYEQYF. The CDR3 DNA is TGCGCCAGCAGCTTGTTCGGGGCAGGGGAATCCTACGAGCAGTACTTC.

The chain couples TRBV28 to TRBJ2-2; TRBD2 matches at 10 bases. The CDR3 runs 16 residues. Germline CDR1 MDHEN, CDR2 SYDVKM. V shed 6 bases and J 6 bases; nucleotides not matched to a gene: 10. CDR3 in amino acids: CASRLSSGGGAGELFF. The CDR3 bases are TGTGCCAGCAGACTGTCTAGCGGGGGTGGCGCCGGGGAGCTGTTTTTT.

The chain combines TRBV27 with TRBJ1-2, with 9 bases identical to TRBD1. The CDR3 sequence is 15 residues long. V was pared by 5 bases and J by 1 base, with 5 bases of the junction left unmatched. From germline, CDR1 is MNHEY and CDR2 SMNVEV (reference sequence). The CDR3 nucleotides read TGTGCCAGCAGTACGGACAGGGGCCGTAACTATGGCTACACCTTC. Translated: CASSTDRGRNYGYTF.

The CDR3 sequence: CASSLGAGKGSEQFF. CDR3 nucleotide sequence: TGCGCCAGCAGCTTGGGAGCAGGGAAGGGGAGTGAGCAGTTCTTC. V and J are TRBV5-1 and TRBJ2-1; D is possibly TRBD1 or TRBD2 (5 bases each). Deletions cut 0 bases from V and 9 bases from J, with 16 bases between. Germline values: CDR1 SGHRS, CDR2 YFSETQ. The CDR3 contains 15 residues. The variable domain in full, completed from reference TRBV5-1 and TRBJ2-1, reads KAGVTQTPRYLIKTRGQQVTLSCSPISGHRSVSWYQQTPGQGLQFLFEYFSETQRNKGNFPGRFSGRQFSNSRSEMNVSTLELGDSALYLCASSLGAGKGSEQFFGPGTRLTVL.

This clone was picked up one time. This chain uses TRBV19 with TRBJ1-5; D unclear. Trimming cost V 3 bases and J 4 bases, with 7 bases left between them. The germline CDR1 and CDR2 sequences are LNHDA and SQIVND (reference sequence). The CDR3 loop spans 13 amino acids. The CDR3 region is CASSILNNQPQHF. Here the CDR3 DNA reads TGTGCCAGTAGTATTTTGAATAATCAGCCCCAGCATTTT.

CDR3 residues: CASSEASNSYEQYF. DNA of the CDR3: TGTGCCAGCAGTGAAGCAAGCAACTCCTACGAGCAGTACTTC. The rearrangement joins TRBV6-1 to TRBJ2-7; unclear D gene. V was shortened by 0 bases and J by 0 bases, with 6 bases between the two germline ends. Germline lookup yields CDR1 MNHNS and CDR2 SASEGT. CDR3 length: 14 residues.

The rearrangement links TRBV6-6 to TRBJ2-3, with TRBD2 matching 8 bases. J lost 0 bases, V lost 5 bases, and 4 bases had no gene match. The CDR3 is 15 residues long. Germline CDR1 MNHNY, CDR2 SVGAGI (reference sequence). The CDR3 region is CASSRSGTSTDTQYF. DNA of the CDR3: TGTGCCAGCAGTCGTAGCGGGACCAGCACAGATACGCAGTATTTT.

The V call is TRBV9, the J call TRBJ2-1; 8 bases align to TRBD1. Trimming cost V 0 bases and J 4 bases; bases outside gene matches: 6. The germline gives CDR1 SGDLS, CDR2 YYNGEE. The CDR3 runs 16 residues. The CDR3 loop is CASSVGQGALYNEQFF. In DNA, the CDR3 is TGTGCCAGCAGCGTAGGCCAGGGGGCGTTGTACAATGAGCAGTTCTTC.

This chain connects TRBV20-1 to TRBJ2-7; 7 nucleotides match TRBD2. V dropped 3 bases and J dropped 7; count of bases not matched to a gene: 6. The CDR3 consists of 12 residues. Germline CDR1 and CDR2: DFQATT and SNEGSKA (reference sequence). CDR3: CSASFGEGEQYF. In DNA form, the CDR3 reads TGCAGTGCTAGTTTCGGGGAGGGGGAGCAGTACTTC.

CDR3 loop: CASSYTGSSTDTQYF. The CDR3 coding sequence is TGTGCCAGCAGTTACACCGGGTCTTCCACAGATACGCAGTATTTT. The chain links TRBV6-5 to TRBJ2-3; D gene uncertain. Germline V gene sequence: CDR1 MNHEY, CDR2 SVGAGI. This CDR3 contains 15 residues. Trimming removed 2 bases from V and 2 bases from J, with 11 bases in between.